This T cell receptor (beta chain) appears in the sequencing data of a study of T cell responses to AZD1222 COVID-19 vaccine. The study's findings and limits: Clonal diversity was possibly underestimated; the donors were predominantly white British and more often female. Increases in Spike-specific TCR breadth and depth were seen after two AZD1222 doses.

This clone was seen once. Its antigen is unidentified. Per the germline V gene, CDR1 is MNHEY and CDR2 is SVGEGT. Trimming removed 4 bases from V and 7 bases from J; junction bases left unmatched: 9. CDR3 length: 14 amino acids. This table comes from immunoSEQ multiplex PCR, and its TCRdb copy is limited to in-frame clones, with some not included. The sample holds 75,000 to 100,000 clones; around nine tenths are singletons and the top ten take approximately 3.1%. This sequence was found in an adult who received the AZD1222 COVID-19 vaccine. This chain uses TRBV6-2 or TRBV6-3 with TRBJ1-1; TRBD1 agrees at 7 bases. The starting material was peripheral blood, obtained 28 days after the second AZD1222 dose. This CDR3 is CASSWTGGAGEAFF. As DNA, the CDR3 is TGTGCCAGCAGTTGGACAGGTGGGGCCGGTGAAGCTTTCTTT.